Listed below are T cell receptor beta chains from one sample, sequenced in a study of cytomegalovirus exposure and HLA in healthy donors. Some clones are missing from TCRdb's copy, which holds only in-frame ones; the method was immunoSEQ multiplex PCR. In the table there are about 180,000 clones, around nine tenths of which are singletons. The specimen was PBMCs. The receptors derive from a man aged 18-30 years in good health and CMV-seropositive. Both conserved end residues are trimmed from each CDR3.

v_gene	j_gene	CDR3aa
TRBV28	TRBJ2-5	ASRDRETETQY
TRBV6-1	TRBJ1-2	ASSLTGGLKGYT
TRBV9	TRBJ2-5	ASSDGTGGRETQY
TRBV28	TRBJ2-1	ASSHPSGTSGSWSYNEQF
TRBV9	TRBJ2-3	ARRRGTDTQY
TRBV7-2	TRBJ1-5	ASSLALGLNQPQH
TRBV28	TRBJ2-2	ASSRGSTGELF
TRBV4-2	TRBJ1-2	ASSQEAATANYGYT
TRBV5-1	TRBJ2-3	ASSLAGLAGLEGDTQY
TRBV7-9	TRBJ1-1	ASSLRQGNGEAF
TRBV10-2	TRBJ2-7	ASSSGGIGQY
TRBV29-1	TRBJ2-1	SVYTDSPRRGNEQF
TRBV6-5	TRBJ1-5	ASKRQRSSNQPQH
TRBV6-5	TRBJ2-2	ASTRGVQRGGELF
TRBV2	TRBJ1-1	ASKGRAMNTEAF
TRBV30	TRBJ1-1	AWRAVGGQNTEAF
TRBV18	TRBJ1-5	ASSQGTGDQPQH
TRBV28	TRBJ2-3	ASSPTGQPSTDTQY
TRBV7-2	TRBJ2-7	ASSLGAGEVEQY
TRBV2	TRBJ2-1	ASRAGLAGGNGQF